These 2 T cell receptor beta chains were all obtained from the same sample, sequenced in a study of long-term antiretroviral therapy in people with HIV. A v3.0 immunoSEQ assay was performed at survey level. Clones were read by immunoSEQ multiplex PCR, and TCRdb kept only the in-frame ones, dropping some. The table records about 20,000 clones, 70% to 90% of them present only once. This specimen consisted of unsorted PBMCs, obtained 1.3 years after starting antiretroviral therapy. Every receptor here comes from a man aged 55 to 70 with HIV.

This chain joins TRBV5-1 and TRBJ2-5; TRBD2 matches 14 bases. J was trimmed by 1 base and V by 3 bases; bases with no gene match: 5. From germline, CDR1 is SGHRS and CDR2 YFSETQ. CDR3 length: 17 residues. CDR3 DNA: TGCGCCAGCAGCTCAGGGACTAGCGGGAGCACCCAAGAGACCCAGTACTTC. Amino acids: CASSSGTSGSTQETQYF.

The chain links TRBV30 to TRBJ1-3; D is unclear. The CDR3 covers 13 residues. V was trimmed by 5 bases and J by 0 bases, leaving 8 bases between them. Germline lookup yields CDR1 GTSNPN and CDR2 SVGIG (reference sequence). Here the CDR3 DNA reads TGTGCCTGGGGGCTTAACTCTGGAAACACCATATATTTT. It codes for CAWGLNSGNTIYF.